These 13 T cell receptor beta chains originate from one sample sequenced in a study of blood T cell repertoires in COVID-19. TCRdb's table, derived via immunoSEQ multiplex PCR, lists solely in-frame clones and lacks some. Of fewer than 400,000 clones in the sample, around 87% were seen once. The specimen sequenced was PBMCs or T cells enriched from blood (not recorded which). Receptor source: a woman between 50 and 59 years old who had recovered from COVID-19.

The chain employs TRBV27 and TRBJ1-6; D might be TRBD1 (6 bases). Per the germline V gene, CDR1 is MNHEY and CDR2 is SMNVEV (reference sequence). V lost 3 bases and J 6 bases, leaving 9 bases between the germline ends. This CDR3 has 14 amino acids. CDR3 in amino acids: CASSFGQFNSPLHF. In nucleotides, the CDR3 is TGTGCCAGCAGTTTTGGACAGTTTAATTCACCCCTCCACTTT.

This chain links TRBV7-2 with TRBJ1-2, with no clear D. This CDR3 has 13 amino acids. The V gene's germline CDR1 is SGHTA and CDR2 FQGNSA. V was pared by 1 base and J by 7 bases, with 10 bases between. The CDR3 spells CASSLGPLSGYTF. CDR3 DNA: TGTGCCAGCAGCTTAGGTCCCCTGAGTGGCTACACCTTC.

In regard to this clone: At one end the junction does not follow the germline gene, possibly because of a read error. V is TRBV7-7 and J is TRBJ2-1; tentatively, D is TRBD1 (5 bases). CDR3 length equals 15 residues. CDR1 and CDR2 (germline): SSHAT, FNYEAQ (reference sequence). CDR3 in DNA: TGTGCTAGCAGCTTAGGGGTTGGACAAAACAATGAGCAGTTCTTC. It codes for CASSLGVGQNNEQFF.

The table lists this clone with a count of one. The rearrangement joins TRBV19 to TRBJ2-1; 9 positions match TRBD2. Per the germline V gene, CDR1 is LNHDA and CDR2 is SQIVND (reference sequence). The CDR3 is 14 amino acids. V lost 6 bases to trimming and J lost 8 bases; unmatched junction nucleotides: 8. DNA of the CDR3: TGTGCCAGTAGAACTTACGAGCGGGGGGATGAGCAGTTCTTC. This codes for CASRTYERGDEQFF. Variable domain in full (rest from reference TRBV19 and TRBJ2-1): DGGITQSPKYLFRKEGQNVTLSCEQNLNHDAMYWYRQDPGQGLRLIYYSQIVNDFQKGDIAEGYSVSREKKESFPLTVTSAQKNPTAFYLCASRTYERGDEQFFGPGTRLTVL.

The chain has TRBV27 and TRBJ1-1, with 9 bases aligning to TRBD1. J gave up 5 bases and V 6 bases, and 7 bases lay outside the gene matches. This CDR3 is 14 amino acids long. Germline CDR1 and CDR2: MNHEY and SMNVEV (reference sequence). CDR3 nucleotide sequence: TGTGCCAGCAGGGACAGGGGAGGGTGGACTGAAGCTTTCTTT. Amino acids: CASRDRGGWTEAFF.

The chain is built from TRBV19 and TRBJ1-2; TRBD1 aligns across 7 bases. There are 14 residues in the CDR3. Per the germline V gene, CDR1 is LNHDA and CDR2 is SQIVND (reference sequence). V was pared by 10 bases and J by 5 bases, with 13 bases of the junction left unmatched. The CDR3, as DNA: TGTGCCACCGGAGAAATGATGGGACAGTATGGCTACACCTTC. Translating gives CATGEMMGQYGYTF.

CDR3 residues: CASSSTGITNEKLFF. The CDR3 region has the DNA TGTGCCAGCAGCTCCACCGGTATAACTAATGAAAAACTGTTTTTT. The rearrangement joins TRBV7-2 to TRBJ1-4; D is ambiguous. The length of the CDR3 is 15 residues. Germline V gives CDR1 SGHTA, CDR2 FQGNSA. Trimming stripped 4 bases from V and 1 base from J, with 10 bases between.

CDR3 protein: CASSSREPQHF. For the CDR3, the DNA is TGTGCCAGCAGCTCCCGAGAACCCCAGCATTTT. The V call is TRBV5-8, the J call TRBJ1-5; D unresolved. The V end was cut by 3 bases, the J end by 10 bases, with 8 bases between. CDR1 SGHTS and CDR2 YDEGEE come from the germline V gene. The CDR3 has 11 residues.

This clone has more than one count but fewer than ten. The chain joins TRBV30 to TRBJ1-6; 9 bases map to TRBD1. V trimming: 3 bases; J trimming: 0 bases; junction bases outside the gene matches: 3. Germline CDR1 reads GTSNPN; CDR2 reads SVGIG (reference sequence). The CDR3 length is 16 residues. The CDR3 region has the DNA TGTGCCTGGAGGGTACAGGGGGCCTCCTATAATTCACCCCTCCACTTT. Translating it yields CAWRVQGASYNSPLHF.

The sample holds one count of this clone. This rearrangement joins TRBV11-2 to TRBJ2-1, with D possibly being TRBD2 (6 bases). The V end was cut by 4 bases, the J end by 6 bases, with 10 bases between. The CDR3 totals 13 residues. The germline gives CDR1 SGHAT, CDR2 FQNNGV. CDR3 nucleotide sequence: TGTGCCAGCAGCTCTGGGGGGTTCAATGAGCAGTTCTTC. This encodes CASSSGGFNEQFF. The variable domain in full, with the rest retrieved from reference TRBV11-2 and TRBJ2-1, is EAGVAQSPRYKIIEKRQSVAFWCNPISGHATLYWYQQILGQGPKLLIQFQNNGVVDDSQLPKDRFSAERLKGVDSTLKIQPAKLEDSAVYLCASSSGGFNEQFFGPGTRLTVL.

The chain combines TRBV7-2 with TRBJ2-5; 10 bases line up with TRBD2. After removal of 5 bases from V and 1 base from J, the junction contained 13 bases not matched to a gene. The CDR3 has 18 residues. CDR1 SGHTA and CDR2 FQGNSA come from the germline V gene. In nucleotides, the CDR3 is TGTGCCAGCAGCCCCCGGTTTGCTAGCGGGGGTTTCCAAGAGACCCAGTACTTC. Encoded protein: CASSPRFASGGFQETQYF.

The chain is built from TRBV6-1 and TRBJ2-3, with a possible D match to TRBD1 (6 bases). Germline CDR1 is MNHNS and CDR2 is SASEGT. The CDR3 covers 17 residues. Between the trimmed V and J ends, which lost 2 bases and 3 bases, there was a span of 18 bases. DNA of the CDR3: TGTGCCAGCAGTGAAATAACGGACAGTATTAGGACAGATACGCAGTATTTT. Protein: CASSEITDSIRTDTQYF.

The chain couples TRBV6-2 or TRBV6-3 to TRBJ1-2, with D unresolved. CDR1 is MNHEY, CDR2 SVGEGT, per germline. V was shortened by 4 bases and J by 5 bases, with 8 bases between the two germline ends. The CDR3 sequence is 12 residues long. The CDR3 is CASSSVGYGYTF. DNA for the CDR3: TGTGCCAGCAGTTCGGTTGGTTATGGCTACACCTTC.